This T cell receptor (beta chain) was sequenced during a study of T cell clusters in autoimmune cytopenias. Background on the study: Per sample, median TRB depth was approximately 54,000 reads, yielding a median about 2,400 distinct clonotypes.

Multiplex touch-down PCR amplified TRB using TRB-A and TRB-B pools in one tube. Following a re-call of the multiplex PCR reads, TCRdb has one entry per CDR3 protein and lacks DNA. Found here are thousands of distinct CDR3 sequences; the top ten clones hold under 25%. TRB amplification used approximately 250 ng of peripheral blood genomic DNA. Germline loops: CDR1 MNHNS, CDR2 SASEGT. The CDR3 runs 15 residues. Study-level findings and limits: The T cell clusters came from computational analysis alone and lack functional validation. Exclusive TRB clusters were almost three-fold more numerous in healthy donors than in active autoimmune hepatitis. Physiological T cell clusters of healthy donors were apparently absent in primary autoimmune cytopenia patients.

This clonotype is identified as medium-sized (0.01 to 0.1%) from frequency. What it binds is unknown. This sequence originates from a human donor with an autoimmune cytopenia or autoimmune hepatitis (not recorded which). Sequenced sample: peripheral blood. J is TRBJ1-5 and V is TRBV6-1. The CDR3 sequence: CASIWTVNSNQPQHF.